Shown below are 14 T cell receptor beta chains from a single sample sequenced in a study of blood T cell repertoires in COVID-19. TCRdb keeps only in-frame clones here, not all; method: immunoSEQ multiplex PCR. The sample yields 200,000 to 300,000 clones, about 83% seen once. Sequencing was done on a sample of PBMCs or T cells enriched from blood (not recorded which). These receptors came from a woman in her thirties or forties who had been exposed to COVID-19.

V and J are TRBV3-1 (or the pseudogene TRBV3-2) and TRBJ1-2; D is unclear. The germline V and J ends were trimmed by 0 bases and 4 bases, with 9 bases remaining between them. CDR1 and CDR2 from the germline V gene are LGHDT and YNNKEL (reference sequence). The CDR3 sequence is 14 residues long. The CDR3 region is CASSQDGEPYGYTF. For the CDR3, the DNA is TGTGCCAGCAGCCAAGATGGGGAGCCCTATGGCTACACCTTC.

CDR3 in amino acids: CASSYRRDSRADTQYF. Written as DNA, the CDR3 is TGTGCCAGCAGCTACCGAAGGGACAGTCGGGCAGATACGCAGTATTTT. This chain connects TRBV7-8 to TRBJ2-3; TRBD1 matches at 7 bases. The CDR3 has 16 residues. V lost 4 bases, J lost 4 bases, and 11 bases stayed unmatched. Germline V gives CDR1 SGHVS, CDR2 FQNEAQ.

The chain recombines TRBV6-4 with TRBJ2-1; 7 nucleotides line up with TRBD1. The CDR3 loop spans 14 amino acids. Germline V CDR1 and CDR2: MRHNA, SNTAGT. Trimming at V came to 4 bases and at J to 6 bases, leaving 6 bases not matched to a gene. Here the CDR3 reads CASSVDRATNEQFF. The CDR3, as DNA: TGTGCCAGCAGTGTCGACAGGGCCACCAATGAGCAGTTCTTC.

The genes are TRBV5-1 and TRBJ2-7, with TRBD1 as a possible D gene (6 bases). Trimming pared 1 base from V and 7 bases from J, leaving 15 bases between. CDR3 length: 14 residues. CDR1 and CDR2 (germline): SGHRS, YFSETQ. The CDR3: CASSLYQGTGEQYF. The CDR3 coding sequence is TGCGCCAGCAGCTTGTATCAGGGGACGGGGGAGCAGTACTTC.

This sequence joins TRBV27 and TRBJ1-2; D may be TRBD1 (5 bases). Per the germline V gene, CDR1 is MNHEY and CDR2 is SMNVEV (reference sequence). The CDR3 length is 14 residues. V was trimmed by 2 bases and J by 7 bases, leaving 14 bases between them. The CDR3 nucleotides read TGTGCCAGCAGTTTAGGCCCACCAGGGTTTGGCTACACCTTC. It codes for CASSLGPPGFGYTF.

V and J are TRBV9 and TRBJ2-2; D gene uncertain. The V end lost 1 base, the J end lost 4 bases, and 2 bases lay between the germline ends. From germline, CDR1 is SGDLS and CDR2 YYNGEE. This CDR3 has 12 amino acids. CDR3 coding DNA: TGTGCCAGCAGCGTACGCACCGGGGAGCTGTTTTTT. It yields the protein CASSVRTGELFF. Combining the CDR3 with reference TRBV9 and TRBJ2-2 gives the whole variable domain DSGVTQTPKHLITATGQRVTLRCSPRSGDLSVYWYQQSLDQGLQFLIQYYNGEERAKGNILERFSAQQFPDLHSELNLSSLELGDSALYFCASSVRTGELFFGEGSRLTVL.

This clone was found once. This chain connects TRBV18 to TRBJ1-2; 8 nucleotides line up with TRBD1. V was pared by 3 bases and J by 3 bases, with 15 bases of the junction left unmatched. The CDR3 spans 18 residues. Germline CDR1 reads KGHSH; CDR2 reads LQKENI. The CDR3 nucleotides are TGTGCCAGCTCACCGCAGGCAGGGGGCGATCACCGGCACTATGGCTACACCTTC. This sequence encodes CASSPQAGGDHRHYGYTF.

The V call is TRBV11-2, the J call TRBJ1-6; D gene unclear. This CDR3 comprises 14 residues. From germline, CDR1 is SGHAT and CDR2 FQNNGV. Between the trimmed V and J ends, which lost 3 bases and 5 bases, there was a span of 8 bases. The CDR3 DNA reads as TGTGCCAGCAGCTTGGGAGGGAATAATTCACCCCTCCACTTT. Its translation is CASSLGGNNSPLHF.

The rearrangement joins TRBV9 to TRBJ2-7; a possible D gene is TRBD2 (6 bases). CDR1 is SGDLS, CDR2 YYNGEE, per germline. The CDR3 extends over 16 amino acids. V lost 0 bases and J lost 3, with 16 bases in between. The CDR3 loop is CASSVDDGGSGYEQYF. The CDR3 bases are TGTGCCAGCAGCGTAGACGATGGAGGGAGCGGCTACGAGCAGTACTTC.

To note about this clone: Since no conserved phenylalanine or tryptophan closes the CDR3, a read error is the likely cause. The DNA is omitted, as the CDR3 cannot be located on it reliably, and the CDR3 follows TCRdb's listing. The J gene is TRBJ1-2, the V gene TRBV10-3; the table's D call, TRBD1, has no DNA check behind it. Germline V gene lookup returns CDR1 ENHRY and CDR2 SYGVKD. The CDR3 is 12 amino acids long, termini counted. The CDR3 spells CAISAEWDRYQL.

The chain employs TRBV18 and TRBJ2-1, with D maybe TRBD2 (5 bases). This CDR3 spans 14 amino acids. Germline V gene data show CDR1 as KGHSH and CDR2 as LQKENI. The ends were cut back, 5 bases at V and 10 bases at J, with 18 bases in the middle. The CDR3 here is CASSTTDESGEQFF. In DNA form, the CDR3 reads TGTGCCAGCTCAACCACGGATGAGAGCGGAGAGCAGTTCTTC.

The gene calls are TRBV7-9 and TRBJ2-2; the match to TRBD2 covers 9 bases. The CDR3 extends over 16 amino acids. V was clipped by 1 base and J by 5 bases; unmatched bases: 5. The germline V gene has CDR1 SEHNR and CDR2 FQNEAQ (reference sequence). The CDR3 spells CASSLDPAGGTGELFF. CDR3 nucleotides: TGTGCCAGCAGCTTAGACCCAGCGGGGGGAACCGGGGAGCTGTTTTTT.

This chain joins TRBV5-4 and TRBJ2-5, with TRBD2 matching 10 bases. The trim removed 4 bases at V and 5 bases at J, leaving 8 bases unmatched. Germline CDR1 reads SGHNT; CDR2 reads YYREEE (reference sequence). CDR3 length: 15 residues. CDR3 loop: CASSIRTSGGETQYF. Here the CDR3 DNA reads TGTGCCAGCAGCATCCGGACTAGCGGCGGGGAGACCCAGTACTTC. The whole variable domain, remainder taken from reference TRBV5-4 and TRBJ2-5, is ETGVTQSPTHLIKTRGQQVTLRCSSQSGHNTVSWYQQALGQGPQFIFQYYREEENGRGNFPPRFSGLQFPNYSSELNVNALELDDSALYLCASSIRTSGGETQYFGPGTRLLVL.

This clone occurred once. The chain has TRBV29-1 and TRBJ1-2; no clear D gene. The CDR3 totals 12 residues. Germline CDR1 is SQVTM and CDR2 is ANQGSEA. The V end was cut by 3 bases, the J end by 4 bases, with 9 bases between. The CDR3 DNA reads TGCAGCGTTGACCGGGGAGTCTATGGCTACACCTTC. The encoded protein is CSVDRGVYGYTF.